Below, 32 T cell receptor beta chains from the same sample are listed, as sequenced in a study of blood T cells in healthy people across ages (dated by TCRdb to about 2015). The library was built by means of 5' RACE. The listed sequencing device is Illumina HiSeq 2500. A second PCR of about 6 to 11 cycles was run with a J-beta primer mix and a sample-barcoded 5' primer. TCRdb passed the public sequencing reads through fastp at Q25 and MiXCR, retaining productive beta sequences. Each CDR3 protein appears once, grouped with its most common genes and DNA. The sample records just under 750,000 distinct CDR3 sequences, about a fifth of which are singletons. The ten biggest clones cover approximately 20% of the sample. Input material: blood. The receptors derive from a man aged 65 to 79 in good health.

The chain combines TRBV6-6 with TRBJ2-5; 9 bases map to TRBD1. The J call is in doubt because the DNA end fits TRBJ2-7 better. The CDR3 covers 12 residues. Germline CDR1 is MNHNY and CDR2 is SVGAGI (reference sequence). In DNA form, the CDR3 reads TGTGCCAGCGGGACAGGGTACTACGAGCAGTACTTC. Translating gives CASGTGYYEQYF.

This clonotype was seen many times. V gene TRBV29-1 combines with J gene TRBJ1-1, with D perhaps matching TRBD1 (5 bases). Germline values: CDR1 SQVTM, CDR2 ANQGSEA. CDR3 length: 15 amino acids. With 1 base removed from V and 1 base from J, the gap between germline ends came to 13 bases. The CDR3 reads CSVEGGKGKNTEAFF. The CDR3 DNA is TGCAGCGTTGAAGGGGGGAAGGGTAAGAACACTGAAGCTTTCTTT.

The chain is built from TRBV20-1 and TRBJ1-1; weak D call: TRBD1 (5 bases). Trimming pared 5 bases from V and 0 bases from J, leaving 13 bases between. There are 14 residues in the CDR3. Germline CDR1 reads DFQATT; CDR2 reads SNEGSKA (reference sequence). The CDR3 spells CSARQGLMNTEAFF. CDR3 nucleotide sequence: TGCAGTGCTCGCCAGGGACTGATGAACACTGAAGCTTTCTTT.

V usage is TRBV20-1 and J usage is TRBJ1-6; no clear D. The CDR3 length is 14 residues. Deletions cut 0 bases from V and 6 bases from J, with 9 bases between. Germline values: CDR1 DFQATT, CDR2 SNEGSKA (reference sequence). CDR3 DNA sequence: TGCAGTGCTAGAGACGACATGGCTAATTCACCCCTCCACTTT. Translation: CSARDDMANSPLHF.

Remarks on this clonotype: The junction departs from germline at one end; a sequencing error may be responsible. The V gene is TRBV5-1, the J gene TRBJ1-4; D possibly corresponds to TRBD1 (5 bases). Germline CDR1 is SGHRS and CDR2 is YFSETQ. The CDR3 contains 15 residues. The CDR3 region is CASSLGGSRREKLVF. CDR3 in DNA: TGCGCCAGCAGCTTGGGGGGCAGTCGCCGCGAAAAACTGGTTTTT.

This chain joins TRBV6-1 and TRBJ2-3; D perhaps matches TRBD2 (5 bases). The CDR3 runs 13 residues. CDR1 and CDR2 (germline): MNHNS, SASEGT. The V gene lost 7 bases and the J gene lost 0 bases, with 8 bases spanning the gap. CDR3 DNA: TGTGCCAGCACTAGCATAAGCACAGATACGCAGTATTTT. Encoded protein: CASTSISTDTQYF.

This clonotype has more than one count but fewer than ten. The chain's CDR3 is CAVPRPYEQYF. Here the CDR3 DNA reads TGTGCCGTCCCTCGCCCCTACGAGCAGTACTTC. The chain joins TRBV6-5 to TRBJ2-7; D remains unclear. The CDR3 spans 11 residues. V dropped 11 bases and J dropped 2 bases, with 10 bases sitting between them. Per germline, CDR1 MNHEY and CDR2 SVGAGI.

The chain recombines TRBV5-5 with TRBJ1-6; 7 positions match TRBD1. This CDR3 is 17 amino acids long. V lost 4 bases and J lost 5; bases outside the gene matches: 12. CDR1 is SGHKS, CDR2 YYEKEE, per germline (reference sequence). The DNA for the CDR3 is TGTGCCAGCAGCCGCGCCCCCGGGACAGACAATAATTCACCCCTCCACTTT. Its protein is CASSRAPGTDNNSPLHF.

The V call is TRBV5-1, the J call TRBJ2-5; no clear D gene. Germline assignment: CDR1 SGHRS and CDR2 YFSETQ. V was pared by 5 bases and J by 1 base, with 6 bases between. This CDR3 region has 12 residues. The CDR3 sequence: CASSHSQETQYF. CDR3 DNA: TGCGCCAGCAGTCATTCCCAAGAGACCCAGTACTTC.

This clonotype was seen only a few times. This rearrangement joins TRBV6-5 to TRBJ1-2; tentatively, D is TRBD1 (5 bases). CDR1 is MNHEY, CDR2 SVGAGI, per germline. V gave up 5 bases and J gave up 4 bases, with 14 bases separating them. The CDR3 covers 14 residues. The CDR3 spells CASSLSGGTYGYTF. The CDR3 nucleotides are TGTGCCAGCAGTCTCTCAGGTGGGACCTATGGCTACACCTTC.

The chain combines TRBV9 with TRBJ2-2; 12 nucleotides line up with TRBD2. Losses at the gene ends were 0 bases for V and 2 bases for J; bases not matched to a gene: 5. The CDR3 sequence is 18 residues long. Germline V gene sequence: CDR1 SGDLS, CDR2 YYNGEE. CDR3 sequence reads: CASSVERTSGTNTGELFF. The CDR3 DNA follows: TGTGCCAGCAGCGTAGAAAGGACTAGCGGGACTAACACCGGGGAGCTGTTTTTT.

This clonotype appeared a few times. This chain connects TRBV3-1 to TRBJ1-1; D might be TRBD1 (6 bases). This CDR3 region has 15 residues. Germline CDR1 reads LGHDT; CDR2 reads YNNKEL (reference sequence). V was shortened by 3 bases and J by 4 bases, with 15 bases between the two germline ends. In DNA, the CDR3 is TGTGCCAGCAGCCATTCTGGGACAACGGTCACTGAAGCTTTCTTT. Translation: CASSHSGTTVTEAFF.

This clonotype was detected once. CDR3 in DNA: TGTGCCAGCAGTACACTAGCGGGGGGAGATACGCAGTATTTT. Residues: CASSTLAGGDTQYF. The genes are TRBV12-3 or TRBV12-4 and TRBJ2-3, with TRBD2 matching 12 bases. With V trimmed by 5 bases and J by 5 bases, 2 bases remained unmatched. The CDR3 is 14 residues long.

This clonotype was counted between two and nine times. DNA for the CDR3: TGTGCCAGCAGCGCAGGGGGTTGGAATCAGCCCCAGCATTTT. As protein: CASSAGGWNQPQHF. This chain uses TRBV2 with TRBJ1-5; 7 bases line up with TRBD1. Trimming cost V 6 bases and J 4 bases; bases outside gene matches: 6. The CDR3 totals 14 residues. CDR1 and CDR2 (germline): SNHLY, FYNNEI.

The chain uses TRBV28 and TRBJ2-4; D may correspond to TRBD1 or TRBD2 (5 bases each). The CDR3 length is 14 residues. Per the germline V gene, CDR1 is MDHEN and CDR2 is SYDVKM. V lost 2 bases, J lost 5 bases, and 10 bases lay in between. Here the CDR3 reads CASSLVRGQNIQYF. The CDR3 nucleotides are TGTGCCAGCAGTTTAGTACGGGGACAAAACATTCAGTACTTC.

This clonotype turned up a few times. The CDR3 DNA reads as TGCAGCGTTGAGAGGCAGGCCCTTTCTGAGCAGTTCTTC. It translates to CSVERQALSEQFF. The rearrangement links TRBV29-1 to TRBJ2-1; no reliable D call. Trimming cost V 3 bases and J 9 bases, with 15 bases left between them. Germline V gives CDR1 SQVTM, CDR2 ANQGSEA. This CDR3 has 13 residues.

V usage is TRBV7-9 and J usage is TRBJ2-3; 9 bases fit TRBD2. The CDR3 length is 18 residues. Germline V gives CDR1 SEHNR, CDR2 FQNEAQ (reference sequence). The V segment lost 2 bases and the J segment 1 base; nucleotides outside the gene matches: 10. The CDR3 loop reads CASSLLAGDLKRTDTQYF. DNA for the CDR3: TGTGCCAGCAGCTTATTAGCGGGGGACCTAAAACGCACAGATACGCAGTATTTT. Variable domain in full (rest from reference TRBV7-9 and TRBJ2-3): DTGVSQNPRHKITKRGQNVTFRCDPISEHNRLYWYRQTLGQGPEFLTYFQNEAQLEKSRLLSDRFSAERPKGSFSTLEIQRTEQGDSAMYLCASSLLAGDLKRTDTQYFGPGTRLTVL.

In this sample, this clonotype turned up a few times. The chain joins TRBV7-9 to TRBJ2-7; D possibly matches TRBD1 or TRBD2 (5 bases each). V was clipped by 1 base and J by 2 bases, with 12 bases between them. This CDR3 comprises 15 residues. Germline V gives CDR1 SEHNR, CDR2 FQNEAQ (reference sequence). The CDR3 spells CASSLGREGPYEQYF. The CDR3 DNA follows: TGTGCCAGCAGCTTAGGGCGTGAGGGGCCCTACGAGCAGTACTTC.

In this sample, this clonotype turned up many times. The chain is built from TRBV18 and TRBJ1-2, with 10 bases lining up with TRBD1. The CDR3 contains 16 residues. CDR1 and CDR2 from the germline V gene are KGHSH and LQKENI. Trimming removed 4 bases from V and 3 bases from J; junction bases left unmatched: 8. DNA for the CDR3: TGTGCCAGCTCACACCCGGGACAGGGGTACGACTATGGCTACACCTTC. This encodes CASSHPGQGYDYGYTF.

This clonotype was observed a handful of times. The CDR3 protein is CASSIEGTGRAYEQYF. The DNA of the CDR3 is TGTGCCAGTAGTATAGAGGGGACAGGGAGAGCCTACGAGCAGTACTTC. The chain uses TRBV19 and TRBJ2-7; TRBD1 agrees at 9 bases. The CDR3 length is 16 residues. The ends lost 0 bases at V and 2 bases at J; junction bases unmatched: 5. Germline CDR1 and CDR2: LNHDA and SQIVND (reference sequence).

The genes are TRBV10-3 and TRBJ1-5; D gene ambiguous. V shed 0 bases and J shed 6 bases, with 12 bases lying between them. Germline V gene sequence: CDR1 ENHRY, CDR2 SYGVKD. This CDR3 comprises 15 residues. The DNA of the CDR3 is TGTGCCATCAGTGAGTCGCCGGTAGTGGGTCAGCCCCAGCATTTT. It encodes CAISESPVVGQPQHF.

The chain recombines TRBV9 with TRBJ1-2; 8 bases match TRBD1. CDR1 SGDLS and CDR2 YYNGEE come from the germline V gene. The CDR3 consists of 15 residues. V was clipped by 0 bases and J by 6 bases; unmatched bases: 7. CDR3 region: CASSVVPGGADGYTF. CDR3 sequence (DNA): TGTGCCAGCAGCGTAGTTCCAGGGGGCGCGGATGGCTACACCTTC.

This clonotype has a handful of counts. V is TRBV3-1 and J is TRBJ2-1; D gene unclear. The CDR3 length is 15 residues. The ends were cut back, 1 base at V and 4 bases at J, with 11 bases in the middle. Per germline, CDR1 LGHDT and CDR2 YNNKEL (reference sequence). CDR3 sequence reads: CASSQGPMSYNEQFF. The CDR3 DNA follows: TGTGCCAGCAGCCAAGGCCCGATGTCTTACAATGAGCAGTTCTTC.

This clonotype was observed a handful of times. DNA of the CDR3: TGTGCCAGCAGCTCCTTTAGCCACGAGCAGTACGTC. Residues: CASSSFSHEQYV. The rearrangement joins TRBV7-9 to TRBJ2-7, with D uncertain. This CDR3 is 12 amino acids long. Trimming stripped 4 bases from V and 5 bases from J, with 9 bases between. CDR1 SEHNR and CDR2 FQNEAQ come from the germline V gene (reference sequence).

This clonotype was picked up a small number of times. V and J are TRBV11-2 and TRBJ1-2; 7 bases agree with TRBD1. Germline V gene lookup returns CDR1 SGHAT and CDR2 FQNNGV. V was pared by 4 bases and J by 3 bases, with 11 bases of the junction left unmatched. The length of the CDR3 is 16 residues. CDR3 residues: CASSSIRGGGYYGYTF. For the CDR3, the DNA is TGTGCCAGCAGCTCCATCAGGGGGGGCGGCTACTATGGCTACACCTTC.

The chain is built from TRBV5-6 and TRBJ2-5, with 10 nucleotides matching TRBD2. The CDR3 consists of 17 residues. Germline V CDR1 and CDR2: SGHDT, YYEEEE. V gave up 4 bases and J gave up 5 bases; unmatched junction bases: 14. The CDR3: CASSLGASGGALETQYF. The CDR3, as DNA: TGTGCCAGCAGCCTGGGGGCCAGCGGGGGGGCTTTGGAGACCCAGTACTTC.

The chain links TRBV9 to TRBJ1-1; 7 bases match TRBD1. Germline CDR1 SGDLS, CDR2 YYNGEE. Unmatched junction bases numbered 8, after V lost 5 bases and J lost 4 bases. The CDR3 covers 14 residues. The CDR3 nucleotides are TGTGCCAGCAGGCCGATCCAGGGGGGCACTGAAGCTTTCTTT. Residues: CASRPIQGGTEAFF.

Only a few counts were recorded for this clonotype. The genes are TRBV14 and TRBJ1-1, with 10 bases fitting TRBD1. Germline V gives CDR1 SGHDN, CDR2 FVKESK. This CDR3 region has 17 residues. Trimming removed 6 bases from V and 5 bases from J; junction bases left unmatched: 15. In nucleotides, the CDR3 is TGTGCCAGCAGATGCCGGGACAGGGGTATCTTGGGGACTGAAGCTTTCTTT. This codes for CASRCRDRGILGTEAFF.

This clonotype has a handful of counts. The chain is built from TRBV12-3 or TRBV12-4 and TRBJ1-4; D is unresolved. CDR3 length equals 16 residues. V lost 5 bases, J lost 10 bases, and 23 bases lay in between. The DNA for the CDR3 is TGTGCCAGCAGTCCCGGCTTACAGCGGCTTCTCGTAAAACTGTTTTTT. It codes for CASSPGLQRLLVKLFF.

The chain combines TRBV10-3 with TRBJ2-2, with 11 bases lining up with TRBD1. The CDR3 contains 15 residues. Germline CDR1 and CDR2: ENHRY and SYGVKD. V trimming: 6 bases; J trimming: 6 bases; junction bases outside the gene matches: 6. In nucleotides, the CDR3 is TGTGCCATCAGATCCGGGACAGGGGGAGCCGGGGAGCTGTTTTTT. Residues: CAIRSGTGGAGELFF.

This clonotype was seen a handful of times. The chain is built from TRBV7-6 and TRBJ2-1, with TRBD1 matching 9 bases. The CDR3 loop spans 16 amino acids. CDR1 and CDR2 from the germline V gene are SGHVS and FNYEAQ. V shed 5 bases, J shed 0 bases, and the junction held 5 bases outside the gene matches. The CDR3 nucleotides are TGTGCCAGCAGCCCACAGGGGGCTAGCTCCTACAATGAGCAGTTCTTC. This translates into CASSPQGASSYNEQFF.

This clonotype occurred a few times. The chain joins TRBV3-1 to TRBJ1-4; D gene uncertain. The CDR3 runs 15 residues. Trimming pared 0 bases from V and 6 bases from J, leaving 11 bases between. Per the germline V gene, CDR1 is LGHDT and CDR2 is YNNKEL (reference sequence). The CDR3 DNA follows: TGTGCCAGCAGCCAAGAACTCGGGCCGGATGAAAAACTGTTTTTT. Translating it yields CASSQELGPDEKLFF.